What follows describes a single T cell receptor (beta chain). Its binding antigen is unknown. Base-call qualities are not available, and no considerably larger clone is one nucleotide away. The data belong to a study of cytomegalovirus exposure and HLA in healthy donors (dated by TCRdb to about 2017). Regarding the study in general: According to an earlier analysis of several hundred of the donors, 200 million or so T cells yielded roughly 110 million unique TCR beta sequences and roughly 280 Gb of sequence data. An earlier analysis of 500 to 650 of the donors applied high-throughput TCR beta sequencing to assess whether each TCR beta V gene segment acted as functional or pseudogenic. The number of typed donors differed by locus: about 629-630 for A, B, C, DRB1 and DQB1; approximately 520 for DQA1; 606 for DPA1; and about 450 for DPB1. Roughly five DR-DQ haplotypes were handled as single units for association and clustering, since linkage in the cohort was strong. Class I and class II HLA loci were covered by the typing at four-digit resolution. Rather than drawing on any new phenotypic data, the later analysis identified candidate immune exposures from TCR beta sequences and the way those sequences occurred across donors. Donor age, sex, ethnicity and CMV serostatus were compiled alongside the repertoire data. High-throughput TCR immunosequencing, statistical association of individual TCRs with disease status, and machine learning were combined to predict cytomegalovirus infection status. Across some 400 genotyped donors of the cohort, an average of about 240,000 unique TCR beta nucleotide sequences per donor were sequenced, and 15% to 20% of those sequences were non-productive. Among the approximately 420 genotyped donors, roughly 80% belonged to the genetic ancestry cluster associated with self-reported Caucasian donors. The study was designed to test whether signatures of past pathogen exposure could be identified by cataloging public T cell receptors. The study profiled the T cell repertoires of about 720 subjects by immunosequencing and related them to cytomegalovirus serostatus. In a later genetic analysis, genome-wide SNP genotypes for about three fifths of the 666 donors were used, and that subset was treated as a discovery cohort. Every discovery cohort repertoire had been produced on one sequencing platform. Roughly 310 gigabases of sequencing data and approximately 93 million unique TCR sequences were included in an early release covering around 650 HLA-typed donors. In a later analysis, previously published TCR beta repertoires from several hundred donors were re-analyzed and high-resolution HLA genotyping was added so that TCR occurrence patterns could be studied. Besides the first cohort of hundreds of subjects, a separate validation cohort made up of 90 to 150 different subjects was used.

Library generation was performed with the immunoSEQ multiplex PCR assay. For the multiplex PCR, a mixture combining 60 forward primers for TCR Vbeta segments and 13 reverse primers for TCR Jbeta segments was used. A multiplex PCR assay on genomic DNA amplified the CDR3 region of rearranged TCR beta genes. The amplified TCR beta libraries were sequenced on the Illumina HiSeq System as 87-base-pair reads. In the authors' own workflow: In a later analysis, 77 million or so unique TCR beta chains were counted across the approximately 620 repertoires, and roughly 11 million of these chains were shared by at least two donors. Raw reads were error-corrected and collapsed into unique sequences with a nearest-neighbor algorithm that merged closely related sequences to remove PCR and sequencing errors. Alignment of CDR3 sequences to IMGT reference sequences was used to assign V, D and J gene segments. For a sequence to be retained, a match of at least six nucleotides was required to both a V gene segment and a J gene segment. A rearrangement was called productive if the CDR3 had no stop codons and remained in frame with V and J, and every other rearrangement was called non-productive. Following IMGT convention, CDR3 was defined as the stretch from the second conserved V-encoded cysteine to the conserved J-encoded phenylalanine. The earlier analysis of some 550 of the donors excluded any sequence lacking an unambiguous match to a single V gene segment. An earlier analysis of fewer than 750 of the donors classified V segments as functional when productive rearrangements were above 56.7% and as segregating when the standard deviation between donors was above 5%. A statistical classification framework was built to diagnose cytomegalovirus status from the catalog of TCR beta chain sequences. In a later analysis, TCR nucleotide sequences were compared against IMGT/GENE-DB human TR gene sequences so that V and J genes could be assigned. A later analysis assigned CDR3 sequences and most-parsimonious VDJ recombination scenarios with the TCRdist pipeline. A later analysis defined each TCR beta chain by its CDR3 amino acid sequence plus V-gene family, and excluded reads lacking a unique V-gene family. As a way to deal with suspected cross-contamination and a sequencing artifact, a later analysis dropped 500 to 700 nucleotide sequences that were highly shared and had low generation probability. For each public chain, a later analysis derived a clonal expansion index from normalized ranks of inferred template counts within each repertoire. In a later analysis, generation probabilities were computed with a VDJ recombination model fitted to out-of-frame rearrangements, and the resulting probabilities were checked against IGoR. In a later analysis, hypergeometric tests were used to score TCR-TCR, TCR-HLA and TCR-CMV co-occurrence, with a repertoire-size bias correction applied to TCR pairs. False discovery rates were estimated in a later analysis by permuting HLA or CMV assignments 20 times. In a later analysis, co-occurring TCRs were grouped with DBSCAN, and TCRdist sequence similarity was added when clustering was performed within HLA-allele-positive subsets. Repertoires with fewer than 30,000 or more than 120,000 public chains were left out of co-occurrence clustering, as were about 5 repertoires with anomalous nucleotide sharing. Sourced from immuneACCESS, this table was stored by TCRdb with only in-frame sequences that have V and J called. A share of the clones is absent; for the studies checked, an unresolved V gene accounts for under half, and the remainder has no known explanation. The V and J calls and clone size are taken from that table; D and trimming were inferred from the DNA. A total of roughly 200,000 clones appear in this sample, approximately 80% of them only once. 2.9% of the sample rests with the top ten.

The investigation overall reported the following: The authors suggested that the approach could potentially be extended to other disease states and immunological phenotypes. V-gene and J-gene trimming of TCR beta chains was associated with a missense DCLRE1C variant in a later genetic analysis, and the association was replicated in an independent cohort. This cohort had only TCR beta chains sequenced, and the lack of alpha or paired-chain data limited which features could be detected. An earlier analysis of some 560 of the donors showed that most TCR beta V segments appeared in productive rearrangements either about 87% or about 30% of the time, which broadly matched IMGT annotations. The classifier was reported to diagnose cytomegalovirus status with high specificity and sensitivity in both the original cohort and the validation cohort. When HLA alleles, especially DR and DQ, strongly co-occurred, attributing TCR associations to individual alleles was difficult. A further reported finding was that TCR beta sequences accurately predicted the HLA-A and HLA-B alleles for most subjects in the first cohort. The study gave a list of about 170 TCR beta chains associated with cytomegalovirus. Most CMV-associated TCR beta chains appeared to be HLA-restricted in a later analysis, and the HLA associations seemed to be driven largely by CMV exposure. HLA typing was unavailable for some donors at each locus, so association tests used only the typed subset. The presence/absence analyses assumed that sequencing depth was roughly uniform across donors, and that assumption may not be true. The sequencing pipeline was judged likely to have produced a cluster of highly shared sequence variants as a technical artifact. In a later analysis, HLA-associated TCR beta chains showed more clonal expansion and lower generation probabilities than non-associated chains that were equally common. A later genetic analysis reported fewer N-insertions in productive TCRs among donors in an Asian-associated ancestry cluster than the roughly 640-donor mean. A later analysis associated about 17,000 TCR beta sequences with specific HLA alleles at a false discovery rate of 0.05. The only immune exposure information available for the cohort was CMV serostatus. Most TCR sequences were seen in very few donors, while some public TCRs were found in many individuals. Three of the identified cytomegalovirus-associated TCR beta chains were confirmed in vitro to be specific for cytomegalovirus antigens. Because counts were too low, more than 15 rarely observed V segments, including chromosome 9 orphons, were excluded from the earlier analysis of 587 of the donors. Some IMGT-functional V segments, including TRBV6-2 and TRBV6-3, could not be distinguished by the 87-base-pair reads and were therefore excluded. In a later analysis, TCR association rates were found to vary across HLA loci, with the most associated TCRs seen for DRB1 alleles and the fewest for HLA-C alleles. In a later analysis, several top co-occurrence clusters were reported to appear linked to parvovirus B19, influenza, CMV and Epstein-Barr virus. Linkage disequilibrium might explain the correlated functional status among segregating V segments, but an unknown experimental factor could not be ruled out.

The cohort was made up of about 610 healthy bone marrow donors. At the time of sampling, every cohort member was nominally healthy, though immune exposures that went unrecorded were likely present. The donor tested CMV seronegative and was one of the 352 seronegative cohort members. A peripheral blood sample was collected from each donor, and TCR beta sequencing was performed on peripheral blood mononuclear cells. The Qiagen DNeasy Blood Extraction Kit was used to extract genomic DNA from the blood cell samples. CDR1 and CDR2 are read off the germline V gene (reference sequence) as MNHNY and SVGAGI. The CDR3 sequence holds 15 residues, the cysteine and phenylalanine included. Kept here is only the CDR3 DNA, which spans 45 bases and is read in frame from base 1. V ends up 6 bases short and J 0 bases short, with an unmatched junction base count of 8.

This receptor was obtained from a man between 25 and 39 years old in good health and CMV-seronegative. Sample: PBMCs. The sequence is built from TRBV6-6 and TRBJ2-7; TRBD1 lines up with 7 middle nucleotides. The CDR3 corresponds to CASSPGQVSSYEQYF. In nucleotides, the sequence is TGTGCCAGCAGCCCCGGACAGGTTTCCTCCTACGAGCAGTACTTC.